The rows below give T cell receptor beta chains drawn from one sample of a study of CD8+CD57+ T cells in acquired aplastic anemia. MiXCR, run by TCRdb on the reads, gives a single entry per CDR3 protein. In the table there are approximately 65,000 distinct CDR3 sequences, less than 65% of which are singletons. Sample: sorted CD4+, CD8+, or CD8+CD57+ T cells (not recorded which) from PBMCs. The receptors were sampled from a human donor in good health, serving as a control. CDR3s include the opening cysteine and the closing phenylalanine or tryptophan. A D gene is named only where the DNA matches it firmly. Clone size is shown for a subset of rows, as once, few, many or a class of expanded clone.

>TRBJ1-6|NA|many|TRBV9|15
TGTGCCAGCAGCGTAGTGGCACGGAATAATTCACCCCTCCACTTT
CASSVVARNNSPLHF
>TRBJ2-5|NA|NA|TRBV2|18
TGTGCCAGCAGTAGGAAGTGGATTGTGGGAACCAGCCAAGAGACCCAGTACTTC
CASSRKWIVGTSQETQYF
>TRBJ1-2|NA|NA|TRBV7-9|14
TGTGCCAGCAGCTTGAGGGGTGGGAACTATGGCTACACCTTC
CASSLRGGNYGYTF
>TRBJ2-1|TRBD2|once|TRBV20-1|18
TGCAGTGCTAGTGGGAGGGACCCGTATAGCACTAGGATCAATGAGCAGTTCTTC
CSASGRDPYSTRINEQFF
>TRBJ1-5|NA|NA|TRBV15|12
TGTGCCACCAGCAGCAGGGGTCAGCCCCAGCATTTT
CATSSRGQPQHF
>TRBJ1-4|TRBD1|NA|TRBV10-1|15
TGCGCCAGCAGTGCAGGGGGCGGATCTAATGAAAAACTGTTTTTT
CASSAGGGSNEKLFF
>TRBJ2-3|TRBD1|many|TRBV12-3/TRBV12-4|16
TGTGCCAGCATCCAAACAGGGGGCGGTTCTACAGATACGCAGTATTTT
CASIQTGGGSTDTQYF
>TRBJ2-1|TRBD2|many|TRBV20-1|13
TGCAGTGCCGTTAGCGGGAGGGGCTATGAGCAGTTCTTC
CSAVSGRGYEQFF
>TRBJ2-3|TRBD2|once|TRBV15|14
TGTGCCACCAGCAGGGGACTAGCGGGAGATACGCAGTATTTT
CATSRGLAGDTQYF
>TRBJ2-3|TRBD2|many|TRBV3-1|14
TGTGCCAGCATGACTAGCGGATATTTAGATACGCAGTATTTT
CASMTSGYLDTQYF
>TRBJ2-3|NA|NA|TRBV7-9|16
TGTGCCAGCAGCTCCGGACTGGAACACGACACAGATACGCAGTATTTT
CASSSGLEHDTDTQYF
>TRBJ2-1|NA|NA|TRBV10-3|12
TGTGCCATCAGTGAACAGGGAGGTGAGCAGTTCTTC
CAISEQGGEQFF
>TRBJ2-1|NA|NA|TRBV15|15
TGTGCCACCAGCAGAGCCGGGACTCCACCCAATGAGCAGTTCTTC
CATSRAGTPPNEQFF
>TRBJ2-7|TRBD1|many|TRBV30|14
TGTGCCTGGAGTCCCGACAGGGGAGCCTACGAGCAGTACTTC
CAWSPDRGAYEQYF
>TRBJ2-1|NA|many|TRBV20-1|13
TGCAGTGCTAGATTATCCCCCGGGAATGAGCAGTTCTTC
CSARLSPGNEQFF
>TRBJ1-2|NA|many|TRBV5-1|16
TGCGCCAGCAGCTCGGTAGGGGAAGAGGGGATCTATGGCTACACCTTC
CASSSVGEEGIYGYTF
>TRBJ2-7|NA|many|TRBV30|11
TGTGCCTGGAGTGGAACCTACGAGCAGTACTTC
CAWSGTYEQYF
>TRBJ1-5|NA|once|TRBV20-1|14
TGCAGTGCTCCGGACAGTAATAGCAATCAGCCCCAGCATTTT
CSAPDSNSNQPQHF
>TRBJ1-1|NA|many|TRBV18|19
TGTGCCAGCTCACCATTTGACATAGGTGACGGTGCTAGTAACACTGAAGCTTTCTTT
CASSPFDIGDGASNTEAFF
>TRBJ1-2|NA|few|TRBV10-3|13
TGTGCCATCAGTGAGAGAGGGACCCAAGGCTACACCTTC
CAISERGTQGYTF
>TRBJ1-5|NA|many|TRBV11-3|17
TGTGCCAGCAGCTTCCGCGTGAACAGGGATAGCAATCAGCCCCAGCATTTT
CASSFRVNRDSNQPQHF
>TRBJ2-7|TRBD1|NA|TRBV10-3|16
TGTGCCATCAGTGAGTCACCGGGACAGGGGAGTTCCGAGCAGTACTTC
CAISESPGQGSSEQYF
>TRBJ2-5|NA|NA|TRBV2|14
TGTGCCAGCAGTGAAGCGACCTCACAAGAGACCCAGTACTTC
CASSEATSQETQYF
>TRBJ2-1|TRBD1|NA|TRBV9|14
TGTGCCAGCAGCGGACAGGGTTCGACCCATGAGCAGTTCTTC
CASSGQGSTHEQFF
>TRBJ1-6|TRBD1|NA|TRBV2|15
TGTGCCAGCAGTCGGGACAGGGGCAGGGATTCACCCCTCCACTTT
CASSRDRGRDSPLHF
>TRBJ2-7|NA|NA|TRBV24-1|12
TGTGCCACCAGTGGGGGAGATTACGAGCAGTACTTC
CATSGGDYEQYF
>TRBJ1-1|NA|NA|TRBV29-1|13
TGCAGCGTGCCTCAGTCCGGGAACACTGAAGCTTTCTTT
CSVPQSGNTEAFF
>TRBJ1-1|NA|NA|TRBV7-2|14
TGTGCCAGCAGCTTTACCGACAGGCACACTGAAGCTTTCTTT
CASSFTDRHTEAFF
>TRBJ1-3|NA|few|TRBV18|13
TGTGCCAGCTCACCAGAGGCTGGAAACACCATATATTTT
CASSPEAGNTIYF
>TRBJ2-3|TRBD2|NA|TRBV10-2|17
TGCGCCAGCAGTGAGACGGGGACTAGCGGGAGCACAGATACGCAGTATTTT
CASSETGTSGSTDTQYF
>TRBJ1-2|TRBD1|many|TRBV5-1|15
TGCGCCAGCAGCTTAACAGGGGCCGCGACCTATGGCTACACCTTC
CASSLTGAATYGYTF
>TRBJ1-4|NA|NA|TRBV15|15
TGTGCCACCAGCAGAGACTCAGCAATTAATGAAAAACTGTTTTTT
CATSRDSAINEKLFF
>TRBJ2-3|TRBD1|many|TRBV7-3|16
TGTGCCAGCAGCCTCCGTGCCGGGACAGGCACAGATACGCAGTATTTT
CASSLRAGTGTDTQYF
>TRBJ1-5|NA|NA|TRBV2|17
TGTGCCAGCAGTGAAAGGCGATGGAAGGAAAGCAATCAGCCCCAGCATTTT
CASSERRWKESNQPQHF
>TRBJ1-4|NA|NA|TRBV19|14
TGTGCCAGTAGTACTAGGGTAGGGACTGAAAAACTGTTTTTT
CASSTRVGTEKLFF
>TRBJ2-7|NA|NA|TRBV2|13
TGTGCCAGCAGTGAAGACCAGTCTCACGAGCAGTACTTC
CASSEDQSHEQYF
>TRBJ2-5|NA|NA|TRBV9|15
TGTGCCAGTACGACAGGTCAAGAGCTTTCGGGGACCCAGTACTTC
CASTTGQELSGTQYF
>TRBJ1-1|NA|NA|TRBV10-3|13
TGTGCCATCAGACCGGGACAGAACACTGAAGCTTTCTTT
CAIRPGQNTEAFF
>TRBJ2-7|TRBD1|NA|TRBV2|15
TGTGCCAGCAGTGGAACCGGGACAGGGCTGAGCGAGCAGTACTTC
CASSGTGTGLSEQYF
>TRBJ2-7|NA|NA|TRBV24-1|15
TGTGCCACCCATACTAAGGCGGCGGTCTCTATCGAGCAGTACTTC
CATHTKAAVSIEQYF
>TRBJ2-1|NA|few|TRBV18|16
TGTGCCAGCTCACCGACTCTAACAGGGTCCTACAATGAGCAGTTCTTC
CASSPTLTGSYNEQFF
>TRBJ2-2|TRBD1|NA|TRBV29-1|14
TGCAGCGTTGAGGCGACAGGGTTTTCCGGGGAGCTGTTTTTT
CSVEATGFSGELFF
>TRBJ2-3|TRBD1|NA|TRBV25-1|17
TGTGCCAGCAGTGCAGGGACAGGGGCAGAAGGCACAGATACGCAGTATTTT
CASSAGTGAEGTDTQYF
>TRBJ2-7|NA|NA|TRBV2|13
TGTGCCAGCAGGGGTGACACTACCTACGAGCAGTACTTC
CASRGDTTYEQYF
>TRBJ1-6|TRBD1|NA|TRBV7-8|17
TGTGCCAGCAGCCTCCGGGACAGGGGGAAGTCTGGTTCACCCCTCCACTTT
CASSLRDRGKSGSPLHF
>TRBJ1-6|NA|many|TRBV5-1|15
TGCGCCAGCAGACGATCCGGGACGGATAATTCACCCCTCCACTTT
CASRRSGTDNSPLHF
>TRBJ1-4|NA|many|TRBV15|15
TGTGCCACCAGCAGAGAGGGGCAGAAAAATGAAAAACTGTTTTTT
CATSREGQKNEKLFF
>TRBJ1-1|NA|NA|TRBV25-1|14
TGTGCCAGCAGTAAGACAGCCACAGGCACTGAAGCTTTCTTT
CASSKTATGTEAFF
>TRBJ2-7|TRBD1|medium-sized|TRBV29-1|13
TGCAGCGCGGAGGGACAGGAGTCCTACGAGCAGTACTTC
CSAEGQESYEQYF
>TRBJ1-1|NA|many|TRBV12-3/TRBV12-4|16
TGTGCCAGCCTCACCGGGGTTGGGAGTATGGACACTGAAGCTTTCTTT
CASLTGVGSMDTEAFF
>TRBJ2-7|NA|NA|TRBV7-9|14
TGTGCCAGCAGCCCTCCGAGCGCGACCTACGAGCAGTACTTC
CASSPPSATYEQYF
>TRBJ2-7|NA|NA|TRBV9|15
TGTGCCAGCAGCGTAGAAGGACTGGGAGCCTACGAGCAGTACTTC
CASSVEGLGAYEQYF